The subject of this entry is one T cell receptor (beta chain). There are many counts of this clonotype. Its recognized antigen is unknown. Per-base qualities were not stored, and no clone one base away is much larger. TCR cDNA was made using 5'RACE template switching, a step that added a universal primer site and unique molecular identifiers. Priming of cDNA synthesis was performed from both the TCR alpha and TCR beta constant segments. Libraries were amplified in two PCR steps, with sample barcodes and sequencing adapters added in the second step. Sequencing of the libraries was done on either Illumina HiSeq 2500 (2x100 bp) or NovaSeq (2x150 bp). On the study's bioinformatics: MIGEC was used to demultiplex reads and collapse the reads into UMI consensus sequences, and MiXCR was used for V(D)J alignment. Clonotypes responding to the vaccine were identified with edgeR on replicate PBMC samples, with the criteria of FDR below 0.01 and a log2 fold change above 5 up to day 15. Bulk clonotypes were assigned CD4 or CD8 identity according to which sequenced CD4 or CD8 repertoire held them at higher abundance. TCRdb handled the public reads itself, with Q25 trimming in fastp and clone calling in MiXCR, and kept productive beta chains. Each CDR3 protein appears once, grouped with its most common genes and DNA. What appears here as the V and J calls and clone size reflects TCRdb's work, not the paper's. This sample is represented by about 140,000 distinct CDR3 sequences; approximately 6.6% of them were singletons. About 0.61% of the sample lies in the top ten.

V and J are truncated by 5 bases and 0 bases respectively, leaving an intervening sequence of 14 bases. The CDR3, cysteine through phenylalanine, is 15 amino acids long. The retained sequence is limited to the CDR3, 45 bases, with the frame set at the first base. The source of the sample is a study of T cells after yellow fever vaccination (dated by TCRdb to the late 2010s). At the level of the whole study: Libraries from fractions with low cell numbers were prepared with the SMART-Seq v4 Ultra Low Input RNA kit. To follow T-cell clones before and after both primary and booster YFV17D yellow fever vaccination, bulk TCR alpha and beta repertoires underwent longitudinal sequencing. Two healthy male donors, one aged 18 to 29 and one aged 30 to 39 years, were included in the cohort. Blood was collected at multiple timepoints before and after primary and secondary immunization, and bulk PBMC replicates and cell subsets were isolated. General study outcomes and caveats: The secondary T-cell response was weaker than the primary response but faster, peaking on day 5 instead of day 15. A small fraction of clonotypes showed up in both the CD4 and CD8 compartments, probably as a result of convergent recombination. Because only a couple of donors were included in the study, the extent to which the findings can be generalized is limited. Most clones expanded after primary vaccination were re-detected after the booster (around 96% of CD4 and approximately 89% of CD8), suggesting broad memory maintenance. Computational filtering was required because FACS-sorted repertoires could contain abundant contaminating clonotypes from the bulk population.

Read against the paper, the sample's treatment or condition label means: live attenuated yellow fever vaccine strain. A standard Ficoll-Paque protocol was used to isolate PBMCs from peripheral blood. CD4 and CD8 T-cell fractions were isolated with Dynabeads CD4 and CD8 positive selection kits. TriZol was used to extract RNA from bulk PBMCs, CD4 and CD8 fractions, and dextramer-positive and dextramer-negative fractions. This TCR was sampled from a young man who received the YFV17D yellow fever vaccine. The sequence joins TRBV12-3 or TRBV12-4 to TRBJ2-7; matching of 6 bases hints at TRBD1 as the D gene. The sample was CD4+ T cells sorted from PBMCs, taken 10 days after the yellow fever booster vaccination. The DNA sequence is given as TGTGCCAGCAGTACCACAGGGAAGAGCTCCTACGAGCAGTACTTC. It translates as CASSTTGKSSYEQYF.